A single T cell receptor beta chain is shown here with its context. The antigen is undetermined. Germline is not matched at one junction end, which may reflect a read error. The sample carries other DNA sequences with the same CDR3. Generated by immunoSEQ multiplex PCR, the TCRdb table keeps only in-frame clones and is missing some. This sample has about 69,000 clones, with just over 90% found just once. Germline CDR1 reads SQVTM; CDR2 reads ANQGSEA. This CDR3 comprises 15 residues. This sample is part of a study of OX40 agonist ivuxolimab in advanced cancers. About the research overall: Patients received ivuxolimab, an agonistic anti-OX40 (CD134) antibody. Study-level points and caveats: In the 0.1 to 3.0 mg/kg range, CD4+ and CD8+ blood T cells had expanded clonally by week 6. The specificity for antigen of the expanded peripheral T cells was not determined.

The material sequenced was CD4+ or CD8+ T cells sorted from blood, taken in a trial of the OX40 agonist ivuxolimab. The clonotype comes from an adult with an advanced solid tumor such as melanoma, head and neck, liver or kidney cancer. The chain is built from TRBV29-1 and TRBJ2-1; 12 nucleotides match TRBD2. For the CDR3, the DNA is TGTAGCGCTAACCTCCCTAGCGGGGGGGCGAATGAGCAGTTCTTC. It is translated as CSANLPSGGANEQFF.